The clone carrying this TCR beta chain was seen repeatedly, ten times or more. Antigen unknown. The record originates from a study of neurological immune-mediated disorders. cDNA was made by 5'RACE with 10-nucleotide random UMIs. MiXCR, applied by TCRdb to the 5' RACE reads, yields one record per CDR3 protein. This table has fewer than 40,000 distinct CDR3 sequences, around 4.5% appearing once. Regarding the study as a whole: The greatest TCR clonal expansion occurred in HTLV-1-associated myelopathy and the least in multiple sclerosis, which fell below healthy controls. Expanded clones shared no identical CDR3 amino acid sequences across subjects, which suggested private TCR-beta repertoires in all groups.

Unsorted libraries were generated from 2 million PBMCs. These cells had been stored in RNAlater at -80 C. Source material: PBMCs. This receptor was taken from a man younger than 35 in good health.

The CDR3 DNA reads as TGCAGCGTTGTAGAACAGGGAGGTAGCAATCAGCCCCAGCATTTT. It encodes CSVVEQGGSNQPQHF. This chain joins TRBV29-1 and TRBJ1-5; D might be TRBD1 (6 bases). Germline V gene data show CDR1 as SQVTM and CDR2 as ANQGSEA. With 4 bases removed from V and 0 bases from J, the gap between germline ends came to 13 bases. This CDR3 spans 15 amino acids.